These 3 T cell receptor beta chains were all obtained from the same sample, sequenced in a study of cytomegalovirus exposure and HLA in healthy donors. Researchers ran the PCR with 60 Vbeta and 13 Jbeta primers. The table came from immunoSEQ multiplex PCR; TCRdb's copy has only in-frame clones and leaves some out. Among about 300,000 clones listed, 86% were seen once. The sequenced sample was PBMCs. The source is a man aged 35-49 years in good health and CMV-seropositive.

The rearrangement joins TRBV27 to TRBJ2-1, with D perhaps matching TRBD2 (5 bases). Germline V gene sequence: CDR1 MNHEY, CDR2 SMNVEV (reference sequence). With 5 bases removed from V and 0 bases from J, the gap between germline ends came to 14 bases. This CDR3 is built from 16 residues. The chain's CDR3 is CASSPLGAGSYNEQFF. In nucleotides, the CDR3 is TGTGCCAGCAGTCCCCTAGGTGCGGGCTCCTACAATGAGCAGTTCTTC.

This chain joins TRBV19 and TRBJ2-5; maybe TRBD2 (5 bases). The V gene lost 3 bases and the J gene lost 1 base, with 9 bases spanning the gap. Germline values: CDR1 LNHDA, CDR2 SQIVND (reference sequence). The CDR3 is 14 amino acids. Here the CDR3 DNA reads TGTGCCAGTAGTATCCCCGGGGTCCAAGAGACCCAGTACTTC. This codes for CASSIPGVQETQYF.

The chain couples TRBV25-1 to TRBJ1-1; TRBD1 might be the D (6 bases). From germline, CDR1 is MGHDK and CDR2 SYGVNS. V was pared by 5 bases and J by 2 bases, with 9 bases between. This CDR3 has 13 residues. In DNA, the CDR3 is TGTGCCAGCAGTAACAGGGTAAACACTGAAGCTTTCTTT. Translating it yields CASSNRVNTEAFF.